One and the same sample provided the 21 T cell receptor beta chains below, sequenced in a study of cytotoxic CD8 clonotypes in ibrutinib-treated CLL (dated by TCRdb to the early 2020s). The receptor library was made with the immunoSEQ multiplex PCR assay. TCRdb took over this immuneACCESS table, retaining in-frame rearrangements with V and J assigned. Such tables are incomplete; in checked studies, under half of the missing clones stem from an unresolved V gene, and the remainder is unexplained. This sample lists roughly 45,000 clones; just over 65% were detected once. The ten top clones hold 20% to 25% of the sample. The time point label, read with the paper, signifies: roughly 23 months on ibrutinib. Sequencing used PBMCs, obtained after 24 months of ibrutinib treatment. These receptors all come from a human donor with chronic lymphocytic leukemia.

The table lists this clone with a few counts. J is TRBJ1-1 and V is TRBV30; tentative D call: TRBD1 (6 bases). The CDR3 spans 13 residues. In germline, CDR1 is GTSNPN, CDR2 SVGIG (reference sequence). V dropped 4 bases and J dropped 1 base, with 10 bases sitting between them. The DNA for the CDR3 is TGTGCCTGGAATGCAGGGGAGAACACTGAAGCTTTCTTT. Its translation: CAWNAGENTEAFF.

V gene TRBV6-1 combines with J gene TRBJ1-2, with no clear D. The CDR3 spans 13 residues. V lost 6 bases, J lost 0 bases, and 8 bases lay in between. CDR1 is MNHNS and CDR2 is SASEGT in the germline V gene. In DNA, the CDR3 is TGTGCCAGCAGGGCGGTAGCTAACTATGGCTACACCTTC. It yields the protein CASRAVANYGYTF.

This chain connects TRBV18 to TRBJ2-7; 9 positions match TRBD2. Germline V CDR1 and CDR2: KGHSH, LQKENI. The CDR3 spans 15 residues. J was trimmed by 0 bases and V by 2 bases; bases with no gene match: 2. In DNA form, the CDR3 reads TGTGCCAGCTCACCATGGGGACTAGCCTCCTACGAGCAGTACTTC. Its protein is CASSPWGLASYEQYF.

The J gene is TRBJ2-6, the V gene TRBV1; TRBD2, the table's D call, was not compared with the DNA. TRBV1 is recorded as a pseudogene. The CDR3 extends over 22 amino acids. The CDR3 DNA sequence: TGCACCAGCAGCCAAGAAGGGAGGACGGGGGGAACCGAATTCTCTGGGGCCAACGTCCTGACTTTC. Protein sequence: CTSSQEGRTGGTEFSGANVLTF.

The chain combines TRBV10-3 with TRBJ2-1; 9 nucleotides agree with TRBD2. This CDR3 contains 13 residues. V trimming: 7 bases; J trimming: 6 bases; junction bases outside the gene matches: 4. The germline V gene encodes CDR1 ENHRY and CDR2 SYGVKD. The CDR3 DNA reads TGTGCCATCAAGGCGGGGGGGCCCAATGAGCAGTTCTTC. This encodes CAIKAGGPNEQFF.

The CDR3 is CASSSSSWVGDTQYF. As DNA, the CDR3 is TGTGCCAGCAGCTCTTCCTCTTGGGTGGGAGATACGCAGTATTTT. The chain is built from TRBV7-8 and TRBJ2-3; D remains unclear. Per the germline V gene, CDR1 is SGHVS and CDR2 is FQNEAQ. This CDR3 region has 15 residues. V shed 4 bases and J shed 5 bases, with 16 bases lying between them.

The CDR3 is CASSVEINQPQHF. The CDR3 nucleotides are TGTGCCAGCTCCGTGGAAATCAATCAGCCCCAGCATTTT. V usage is TRBV18 and J usage is TRBJ1-5; D call uncertain. Germline lookup yields CDR1 KGHSH and CDR2 LQKENI. Deletions cut 6 bases from V and 3 bases from J, with 9 bases between. The CDR3 spans 13 residues.

The rearrangement links TRBV7-2 to TRBJ2-1, with D possibly TRBD2 on 6 matching bases. CDR3 length equals 14 residues. V lost 2 bases, J lost 8 bases, and 13 bases lay in between. Germline CDR1 and CDR2: SGHTA and FQGNSA. The CDR3 region has the DNA TGTGCCAGCAGCTTACTCGGAGGCGGGGATGAGCAGTTCTTC. This gives the protein CASSLLGGGDEQFF. The full variable domain, in which reference TRBV7-2 and TRBJ2-1 provide the parts outside the CDR3, is GAGVSQSPSNKVTEKGKDVELRCDPISGHTALYWYRQSLGQGLEFLIYFQGNSAPDKSGLPSDRFSAERTGGSVSTLTIQRTQQEDSAVYLCASSLLGGGDEQFFGPGTRLTVL.

This sequence joins TRBV2 and TRBJ2-2, with D perhaps matching TRBD1 (5 bases). This CDR3 has 13 amino acids. Between the trimmed V and J ends, which lost 6 bases and 6 bases, there was a span of 11 bases. Germline V lookup: CDR1 SNHLY, CDR2 FYNNEI. The CDR3 DNA follows: TGTGCCAGCAGGCCCAGGGTAGCCGGGGAGCTGTTTTTT. Translated, it gives CASRPRVAGELFF.

The rearrangement uses TRBV2 and TRBJ1-6; 8 bases agree with TRBD1. The J segment lost 9 bases and the V segment lost 8 bases, leaving 6 bases of the junction unmatched. From germline, CDR1 is SNHLY and CDR2 FYNNEI. CDR3 length: 13 residues. The CDR3 reads CASGQGVSSPLHF. The CDR3 DNA sequence: TGTGCCAGCGGACAGGGAGTTAGTTCACCCCTCCACTTT.

The V and J genes are TRBV2 and TRBJ2-4, with a tentative D call TRBD1 (6 bases). Trimming took 4 bases from V and 9 from J, leaving 16 bases between them. Germline V gene data show CDR1 as SNHLY and CDR2 as FYNNEI. This CDR3 has 14 residues. The CDR3 DNA follows: TGTGCCAGCAGTGTTGGGCAGGGGTCTGGCATTCAGTACTTC. It yields the protein CASSVGQGSGIQYF.

J is TRBJ2-1 and V is TRBV2; 7 nucleotides align to TRBD2. The CDR3 length is 15 residues. CDR1 and CDR2 from the germline V gene are SNHLY and FYNNEI. The V and J ends lost 6 bases and 0 bases, in that order; junction bases with no gene match: 5. DNA of the CDR3: TGTGCCAGCAGCTTGTTAGCGGGCTCCTACAATGAGCAGTTCTTC. Protein: CASSLLAGSYNEQFF. The whole variable domain, remainder taken from reference TRBV2 and TRBJ2-1, is EPEVTQTPSHQVTQMGQEVILRCVPISNHLYFYWYRQILGQKVEFLVSFYNNEISEKSEIFDDQFSVERPDGSNFTLKIRSTKLEDSAMYFCASSLLAGSYNEQFFGPGTRLTVL.

This clone was detected only a few times. The rearrangement links TRBV5-4 to TRBJ1-2; no reliable D call. Germline CDR1 reads SGHNT; CDR2 reads YYREEE (reference sequence). This CDR3 comprises 13 residues. V lost 3 bases to trimming and J lost 1 base, with 7 bases between them. CDR3 region: CASSSPGNYGYTF. DNA for the CDR3: TGTGCCAGCAGCTCCCCGGGTAACTATGGCTACACCTTC. Drawing the rest from reference TRBV5-4 and TRBJ1-2, the complete variable domain is ETGVTQSPTHLIKTRGQQVTLRCSSQSGHNTVSWYQQALGQGPQFIFQYYREEENGRGNFPPRFSGLQFPNYSSELNVNALELDDSALYLCASSSPGNYGYTFGSGTRLTVV.

V gene TRBV5-1 combines with J gene TRBJ2-1; maybe TRBD2 (5 bases). The CDR3 consists of 15 residues. V shed 6 bases and J shed 4 bases, with 17 bases lying between them. CDR1 and CDR2 (germline): SGHRS, YFSETQ. CDR3 sequence (DNA): TGCGCCAGCAAGAGGGATAGTCCCGGTTACAATGAGCAGTTCTTC. This gives the protein CASKRDSPGYNEQFF. Using reference TRBV5-1 and TRBJ2-1 for the parts outside the CDR3, the full variable domain is KAGVTQTPRYLIKTRGQQVTLSCSPISGHRSVSWYQQTPGQGLQFLFEYFSETQRNKGNFPGRFSGRQFSNSRSEMNVSTLELGDSALYLCASKRDSPGYNEQFFGPGTRLTVL.

This chain joins TRBV19 and TRBJ2-7; the D call may be TRBD1 or TRBD2 (5 bases each). Germline V gene lookup returns CDR1 LNHDA and CDR2 SQIVND (reference sequence). CDR3 size: 14 residues. The ends were cut back, 4 bases at V and 4 bases at J, with 14 bases in the middle. CDR3 DNA sequence: TGTGCCAGTAGTAGAGCACCGGGGACGTACGAGCAGTACTTC. Translated: CASSRAPGTYEQYF.

The chain links TRBV10-3 to TRBJ2-7; D unresolved. This CDR3 has 13 amino acids. The ends were cut back, 4 bases at V and 3 bases at J, with 10 bases in the middle. The germline V gene has CDR1 ENHRY and CDR2 SYGVKD. CDR3 in DNA: TGTGCCATCAGTGTTTTAGACAACTACGAGCAGTACTTC. Translated, it gives CAISVLDNYEQYF.

This rearrangement joins TRBV2 to TRBJ2-1, with D maybe TRBD2 (5 bases). The V end lost 4 bases, the J end lost 0 bases, and 13 bases lay between the germline ends. This CDR3 spans 16 amino acids. Germline V gene data show CDR1 as SNHLY and CDR2 as FYNNEI. The CDR3 region has the DNA TGTGCCAGCAGTGCGGAGCGGTCCAGCTCCTACAATGAGCAGTTCTTC. It translates to CASSAERSSSYNEQFF.

The table lists this clone with a count of one. V gene TRBV10-3 combines with J gene TRBJ2-3; 11 bases are shared with TRBD2. This CDR3 is built from 17 residues. The trim removed 2 bases at V and 5 bases at J, leaving 9 bases unmatched. The germline V gene has CDR1 ENHRY and CDR2 SYGVKD. The CDR3 coding sequence is TGTGCCATCAGTGAGAGACTAGCGGGGATGATAGAAGATACGCAGTATTTT. This encodes CAISERLAGMIEDTQYF.

The CDR3 DNA is TGTGCCAGCTCACCCTTCGAGGTTTTGTCGGAGACCCAGTACTTC. It encodes CASSPFEVLSETQYF. The chain couples TRBV18 to TRBJ2-5; D ambiguous. Germline assignment: CDR1 KGHSH and CDR2 LQKENI. Trimming removed 3 bases from V and 5 bases from J, with 16 bases in between. The CDR3 runs to 15 residues.

This clone was seen a handful of times. This chain links TRBV2 with TRBJ2-7; 7 bases are shared with TRBD1. This CDR3 comprises 15 residues. The germline gives CDR1 SNHLY, CDR2 FYNNEI. V dropped 1 base and J dropped 2; count of bases not matched to a gene: 5. The DNA for the CDR3 is TGTGCCAGCAGTGAAGGCCTTACAGGGGCCTACGAGCAGTACTTC. Protein product: CASSEGLTGAYEQYF.

This clone showed up just a few times. The V call is TRBV19, the J call TRBJ1-2; D might be TRBD1 (5 bases). With 8 bases removed from V and 0 bases from J, the gap between germline ends came to 19 bases. Per germline, CDR1 LNHDA and CDR2 SQIVND (reference sequence). This CDR3 is built from 16 residues. CDR3 protein: CASSQASRTSNYGYTF. In nucleotides, the CDR3 is TGTGCCAGTTCACAAGCGTCGAGGACATCTAACTATGGCTACACCTTC.